The next 11 T cell receptor beta chains were all read from a single sample in a study of blood T cell repertoires in COVID-19. Produced via immunoSEQ multiplex PCR; TCRdb's table is partial and in-frame only. Of some 100,000 clones in the sample, approximately 82% were seen once. The sample taken for sequencing was peripheral blood. The receptors shown here come from a woman of 80 years or more with active or convalescent COVID-19.

V is TRBV7-3 and J is TRBJ2-1; TRBD2 agrees at 10 bases. The germline V gene has CDR1 SGHTA and CDR2 FQGTGA. Unmatched junction bases numbered 12, after V lost 2 bases and J lost 8 bases. The CDR3 runs to 17 residues. The CDR3 bases are TGTGCCAGCAGCTTAGGTTGGGGGCTAGCGGGAGAAGATGAGCAGTTCTTC. It yields the protein CASSLGWGLAGEDEQFF.

V and J are TRBV28 and TRBJ1-6; TRBD1 might be the D (5 bases). V shed 4 bases and J shed 4 bases, with 11 bases lying between them. The germline CDR1 and CDR2 sequences are MDHEN and SYDVKM. This CDR3 has 15 residues. CDR3 coding DNA: TGTGCCAGCAGTTGGGACTCTGAATATAATTCACCCCTCCACTTT. As protein: CASSWDSEYNSPLHF.

The rearrangement uses TRBV6-6 and TRBJ1-2, with 7 nucleotides matching TRBD1. The CDR3 covers 15 residues. The junction had 8 bases not matched to a gene; V was cut back by 4 bases and J by 3 bases. The germline gives CDR1 MNHNY, CDR2 SVGAGI (reference sequence). The CDR3 spells CASSSLTGWDYGYTF. The CDR3 bases are TGTGCCAGCAGTTCCTTGACAGGGTGGGACTATGGCTACACCTTC.

This chain uses TRBV7-2 with TRBJ2-3; 8 nucleotides match TRBD2. The CDR3 consists of 19 residues. Germline V CDR1 and CDR2: SGHTA, FQGNSA. The ends lost 5 bases at V and 1 base at J; junction bases unmatched: 17. The CDR3: CASSTYPLQLAARTDTQYF. The CDR3 DNA reads TGTGCCAGCAGCACTTACCCACTTCAACTAGCGGCCCGCACAGATACGCAGTATTTT.

The chain is built from TRBV15 and TRBJ1-5; 8 positions agree with TRBD1. This CDR3 is built from 16 residues. After removal of 4 bases from V and 9 bases from J, the junction contained 14 bases not matched to a gene. Germline CDR1 and CDR2: LNHNV and YYDKDF (reference sequence). The CDR3 spells CATSTRTGLPSVPQHF. DNA of the CDR3: TGTGCCACCAGCACTAGGACAGGGCTTCCCTCAGTGCCCCAGCATTTT.

This sequence joins TRBV15 and TRBJ2-5, with D tentatively TRBD1 (6 bases). In germline, CDR1 is LNHNV, CDR2 YYDKDF (reference sequence). The V and J ends lost 2 bases and 2 bases respectively, with 9 bases between them. The length of the CDR3 is 14 residues. The CDR3 loop is CATSRKGQQETQYF. CDR3 nucleotide sequence: TGTGCCACCAGCAGAAAAGGACAGCAAGAGACCCAGTACTTC. The full variable domain, with the rest looked up from reference TRBV15 and TRBJ2-5, is DAMVIQNPRYQVTQFGKPVTLSCSQTLNHNVMYWYQQKSSQAPKLLFHYYDKDFNNEADTPDNFQSRRPNTSFCFLDIRSPGLGDTAMYLCATSRKGQQETQYFGPGTRLLVL.

This sequence joins TRBV27 and TRBJ2-7, with TRBD1 identical over 12 bases. The junction had 12 bases not matched to a gene; V was cut back by 2 bases and J by 7 bases. CDR1 MNHEY and CDR2 SMNVEV come from the germline V gene (reference sequence). The CDR3 totals 17 residues. CDR3 region: CASSLKGTGGPRSEQYF. CDR3 nucleotides: TGTGCCAGCAGTTTAAAAGGGACAGGGGGCCCGCGGAGTGAGCAGTACTTC.

V usage is TRBV27 and J usage is TRBJ2-5, with 9 bases that match TRBD2. The CDR3 is 14 amino acids. Per the germline V gene, CDR1 is MNHEY and CDR2 is SMNVEV (reference sequence). The ends lost 3 bases at V and 4 bases at J; junction bases unmatched: 3. DNA for the CDR3: TGTGCCAGCAGTTTTCGTAGCGGGGGAGAGACCCAGTACTTC. This gives the protein CASSFRSGGETQYF.

V usage is TRBV3-1 (or the pseudogene TRBV3-2) and J usage is TRBJ2-7; D perhaps matches TRBD2 (6 bases). Germline V gene lookup returns CDR1 LGHDT and CDR2 YNNKEL (reference sequence). The CDR3 contains 14 residues. The V end was cut by 3 bases, the J end by 2 bases, with 11 bases between. The CDR3 region has the DNA TGTGCCAGCAGCCAGCGGGGAGTCACCTACGAGCAGTACTTC. It encodes CASSQRGVTYEQYF.

CDR3 amino acids: CASTPAGREVTGELFF. In nucleotides, the CDR3 is TGTGCCAGCACCCCCGCCGGGCGGGAAGTTACCGGGGAGCTGTTTTTT. This chain uses TRBV7-8 with TRBJ2-2; a weak D match, TRBD2 (6 bases). This CDR3 is 16 amino acids long. CDR1 SGHVS and CDR2 FQNEAQ come from the germline V gene. Trimming left V 7 bases short and J 5 bases short, with 20 bases between.

The J gene is TRBJ2-7, the V gene TRBV5-1; D not certain. This CDR3 comprises 16 residues. Trimming shortened V by 1 base and J by 1 base, and 15 bases separated the two germline ends. Per the germline V gene, CDR1 is SGHRS and CDR2 is YFSETQ. As DNA, the CDR3 is TGCGCCAGCAGCTTGTCACGATATATCCGGTCCTACGAGCAGTACTTC. Its protein product is CASSLSRYIRSYEQYF. The variable domain in full, with the rest retrieved from reference TRBV5-1 and TRBJ2-7, is KAGVTQTPRYLIKTRGQQVTLSCSPISGHRSVSWYQQTPGQGLQFLFEYFSETQRNKGNFPGRFSGRQFSNSRSEMNVSTLELGDSALYLCASSLSRYIRSYEQYFGPGTRLTVT.